This T cell receptor (beta chain) was captured by sequencing in a study of T cell responses to AZD1222 COVID-19 vaccine. Study at large: Pooled together were second doses at about 4 or about 12 weeks.

Sequencing was performed with immunoSEQ multiplex PCR; in TCRdb, only in-frame clones are kept and a portion is missing. The sample lists around 83,000 clones, just over 90% occurring once. Germline CDR1 and CDR2: MNHEY and SVGEGT. The CDR3 is made up of 11 amino acids. V lost 3 bases and J lost 12, with 9 bases in between. Whole-study findings and limits: The donor group comprised mostly white British people and more females; the analysis possibly underestimated clonal diversity. Spike-specific TCRs gained breadth and depth after people received two AZD1222 doses. Variant regions that are unmutated are reportedly the target of nearly half of spike-specific TCRs.

Points on this clone: Antigen unknown.

The origin of this receptor is an adult in good health. The chain recombines TRBV6-2 or TRBV6-3 with TRBJ2-1; D is uncertain. Sample: peripheral blood, taken on day 0 of AZD1222 vaccination. This CDR3 is CASSYGYTQFF. The CDR3 bases are TGTGCCAGCAGTTATGGGTATACGCAGTTCTTC.